This T cell receptor beta chain was found in a study of blood T cell repertoires in COVID-19 (dated by TCRdb to the early 2020s). Some background on the complete study: The collaborator samples originated in the United States, Italy and Spain and spanned the acute and convalescent phases of COVID-19. The material from the prospective study consisted of cDNA or gDNA derived from T cells, B-cell-depleted T cells, or PBMCs. Subjects who had been exposed to COVID-19, were actively infected with it, or had recovered from it provided the deeply sampled blood TCRbeta repertoires that made up the dataset. The repertoires were made available in a free public database intended to serve as a resource for research on the immune response to SARS-CoV-2. The samples were drawn from the first 160 participants of the ongoing ImmuneRACE study and from 950 to 1,500 subjects provided by 6 global collaborators. A de-identified subject ID, COVID-19 status, age in years and sex were almost always included in the sample metadata. Where HLA class I and class II types were available, the types were taken from metadata supplied by the sample provider, not from assay-based typing.

Findings and caveats that apply to the study as a whole: Clinical and demographic metadata were provided uncurated, with the amount varying by source and participant.

Concerning this clone: It lacks a known antigen. Base qualities were left out, and no much larger clone turns up one base away.

At one collaborating source in Seattle, patients were enrolled during active infection and were followed longitudinally through the course of disease. Whole blood was collected in K2EDTA tubes by collaborating institutions according to the institutions' own protocols. For TCRbeta analysis, collaborators shipped samples as frozen whole blood, isolated PBMCs, or DNA extracted from either of those sample types. Relative to germline, V is missing 10 bases and J is missing 2 bases, with 6 bases of the junction outside any gene match. The CDR3 has 13 amino acids, counting the end cysteine and phenylalanine. Just CDR3 DNA is preserved here, 39 bases in frame from base 1. Looking up the germline V gene yields CDR1 ENHRY and CDR2 SYGVKD. TCRbeta CDR3 regions were amplified from genomic DNA by means of the immunoSEQ Assay, a bias-controlled multiplex PCR. The paper's processing steps were these. The number of nucleated cells in each sample was estimated by amplification of reference gene primers within the assay. To quantify the absolute abundance of each unique TCRbeta CDR3 rearrangement, sequence reads were collapsed and filtered. For each sample, productive Simpson clonality was calculated as the square root of Simpson's diversity index across productive rearrangements. Imported from immuneACCESS, the table was reduced by TCRdb to in-frame sequences with V and J called. These copies leave out some clones; in studies compared against another copy, an unresolved V gene accounts for under half, and the cause of the remainder is not known. That table is the source of V, J and clone size, and D and trimming were worked out from the DNA. The sample table shows hundreds of thousands of clones, and less than 90% are seen once. The top ten clonotypes cover around 13% of the sample.

The sequenced sample consisted of peripheral blood. The chain was built from TRBV10-3 and TRBJ1-2, and 8 junction bases match TRBD1. This clonotype was obtained from a woman aged 70-85 years with COVID-19, enrolled during active disease. The CDR3 region has the sequence CATGDRPNYGYTF. The DNA sequence is given as TGTGCCACAGGGGACAGGCCAAACTATGGCTACACCTTC.